The T cell receptor (beta chain) under discussion was sequenced for a study of T cells in Graves' hyperthyroidism and ophthalmopathy. Patients between 18 and 65 years old had hyperthyroidism, newly diagnosed and lasting under 2 months. The germline gives CDR1 SGHDT, CDR2 YYEEEE. After removal of 6 bases from V and 5 bases from J, the junction contained 16 bases not matched to a gene. The CDR3 covers 17 residues. There were TCR beta CDR3 regions amplified from RNA transcripts. A set of HTBI primers served as the primers for a first-round RT-PCR of the TCR CDR3. TCRdb re-analysed the multiplex PCR reads in MiXCR, keeping a single row per CDR3 protein. This table holds a few hundred thousand distinct CDR3 sequences, 21% found once.

This receptor was identified in a woman aged 45 to 65 with Graves' hyperthyroidism. Sequences were obtained from blood. The chain couples TRBV5-6 to TRBJ2-5; 10 bases map to TRBD2. The chain's CDR3 is CASTQTTSGGARETQYF. CDR3 coding DNA: TGTGCCAGCACGCAAACGACGAGCGGGGGGGCCCGGGAGACCCAGTACTTC.